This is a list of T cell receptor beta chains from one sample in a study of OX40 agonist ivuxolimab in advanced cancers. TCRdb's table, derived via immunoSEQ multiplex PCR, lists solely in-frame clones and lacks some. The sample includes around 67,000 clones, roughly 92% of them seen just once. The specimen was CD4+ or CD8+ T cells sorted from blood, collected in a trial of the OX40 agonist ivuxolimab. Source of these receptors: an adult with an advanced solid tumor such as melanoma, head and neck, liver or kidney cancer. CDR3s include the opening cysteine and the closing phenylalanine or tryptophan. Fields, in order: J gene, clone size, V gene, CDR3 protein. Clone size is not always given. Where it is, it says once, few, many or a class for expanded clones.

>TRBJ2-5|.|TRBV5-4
CASSLEVGEETQYF
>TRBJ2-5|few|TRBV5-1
CASSPSGGQAGETQYF
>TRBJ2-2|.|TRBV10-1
CASSKMAGELFF
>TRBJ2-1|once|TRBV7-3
CASSLYEVRGRINEQFF
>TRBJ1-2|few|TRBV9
CASSVGGQGANYGYTF
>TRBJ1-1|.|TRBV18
CASSVKQGEGTEAFF
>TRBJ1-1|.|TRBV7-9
CASSLRVGTEAFF
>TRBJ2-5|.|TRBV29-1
CSESGQRQETQYF
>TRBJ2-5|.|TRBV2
CASSDGRHQETQYF
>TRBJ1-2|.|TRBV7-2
CASSLDGGWIDGYTF
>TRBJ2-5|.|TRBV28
CASSLRVAGGIETQYF